The entry below describes one TCR beta chain. Its target is unknown. The sample originates from a study of cytomegalovirus exposure and HLA in healthy donors. Study-level points and caveats: Likely technical artifact: a cluster of highly shared sequence variants. In terms of immune exposure information, only CMV serostatus was available. In vitro checks showed that a few CMV-associated chains really do target CMV antigens. According to reports, the classifier identified cytomegalovirus status with high specificity and sensitivity.

Researchers ran the PCR with 60 Vbeta and 13 Jbeta primers. Sequencing used immunoSEQ multiplex PCR; TCRdb keeps in-frame clones, though not all of them. The data hold some 120,000 clones, with around two thirds observed a single time. V shed 1 base and J shed 4 bases, with 13 bases lying between them. There are 16 residues in the CDR3. Germline CDR1 and CDR2: MGHDK and SYGVNS. The source of this sequence is a middle-aged woman in good health and CMV-seropositive. The sample consisted of PBMCs. V and J are TRBV25-1 and TRBJ2-2; possible D gene TRBD2, 5 bases. CDR3 in amino acids: CASSEFRGEVTGELFF. CDR3 nucleotide sequence: TGTGCCAGCAGTGAATTCCGGGGAGAGGTCACCGGGGAGCTGTTTTTT.